This TCR beta chain originates from a study of T-cell reconstitution after alpha-beta-depleted transplantation in children. Germline V CDR1 and CDR2: SNHLY, FYNNEI. The CDR3 has 14 residues. V lost 7 bases, J lost 4 bases, and 13 bases lay in between. The authors prepared the TCRbeta library with unique molecular identifiers. From the PCR reads, TCRdb called clonotypes with MiXCR, one entry per CDR3 protein. The top ten hold 12% to 15% of the sample, which has fewer than 550,000 distinct CDR3 sequences, over 10% seen once. The clonotype comes from a female patient aged 2-15 years who had a stem cell transplant for aplastic anemia, so the T cells may come from the graft donor. The input for sequencing was PBMCs, mostly from graft donor cells, taken 180 days after TCRalphabeta/CD19-depleted stem cell transplant. The chain has TRBV2 and TRBJ2-2; D gene unclear. The CDR3 DNA is TGTGCCAGCAACATCGGCGTAATCACCGGGGAGCTGTTTTTT. Protein: CASNIGVITGELFF.